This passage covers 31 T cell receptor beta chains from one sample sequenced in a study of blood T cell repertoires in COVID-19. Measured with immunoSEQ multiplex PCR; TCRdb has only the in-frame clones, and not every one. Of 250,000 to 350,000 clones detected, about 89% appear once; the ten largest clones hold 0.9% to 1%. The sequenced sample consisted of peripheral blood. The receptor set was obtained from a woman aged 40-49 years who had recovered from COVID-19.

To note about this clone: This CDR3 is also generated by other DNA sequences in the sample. In DNA, the CDR3 is TGTGCCAGCAGTCGACAGGGCTACGAGCAGTACTTC. Its protein product is CASSRQGYEQYF. The chain employs TRBV6-5 and TRBJ2-7, with TRBD1 identical over 7 bases. J lost 3 bases, V lost 5 bases, and 1 base had no gene match. This CDR3 is 12 amino acids long. The germline CDR1 and CDR2 sequences are MNHEY and SVGAGI.

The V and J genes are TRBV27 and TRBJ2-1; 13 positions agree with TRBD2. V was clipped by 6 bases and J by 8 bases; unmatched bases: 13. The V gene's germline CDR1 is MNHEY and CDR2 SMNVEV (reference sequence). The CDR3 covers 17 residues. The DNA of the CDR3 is TGTGCCAGCAGACTAGCGGGAGGGCCCCCTCTATTTGATGAGCAGTTCTTC. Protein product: CASRLAGGPPLFDEQFF.

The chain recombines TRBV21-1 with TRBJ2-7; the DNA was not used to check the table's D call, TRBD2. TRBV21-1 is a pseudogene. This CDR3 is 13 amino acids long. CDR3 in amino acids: CASSKGRRGEQYF. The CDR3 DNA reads TGTGCCAGCAGCAAAGGGCGGCGAGGCGAGCAGTACTTC.

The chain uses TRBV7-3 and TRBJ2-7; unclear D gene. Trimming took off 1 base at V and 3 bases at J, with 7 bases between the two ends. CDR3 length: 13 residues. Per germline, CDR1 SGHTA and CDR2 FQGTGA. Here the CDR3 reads CASSLSGSYEQYF. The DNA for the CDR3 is TGTGCCAGCAGCTTAAGTGGCAGCTACGAGCAGTACTTC.

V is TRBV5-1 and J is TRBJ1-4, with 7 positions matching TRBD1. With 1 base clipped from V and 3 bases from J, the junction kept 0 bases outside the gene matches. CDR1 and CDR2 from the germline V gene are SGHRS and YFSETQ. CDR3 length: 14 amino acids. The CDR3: CASSLTGANEKLFF. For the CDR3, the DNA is TGCGCCAGCAGCTTGACAGGGGCTAATGAAAAACTGTTTTTT.

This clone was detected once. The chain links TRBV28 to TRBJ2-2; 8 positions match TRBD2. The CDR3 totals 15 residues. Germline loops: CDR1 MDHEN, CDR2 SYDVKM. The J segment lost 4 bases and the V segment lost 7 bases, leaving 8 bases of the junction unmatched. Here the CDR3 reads CASITGGPSTGELFF. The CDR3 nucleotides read TGTGCCAGCATTACGGGAGGGCCGAGCACCGGGGAGCTGTTTTTT.

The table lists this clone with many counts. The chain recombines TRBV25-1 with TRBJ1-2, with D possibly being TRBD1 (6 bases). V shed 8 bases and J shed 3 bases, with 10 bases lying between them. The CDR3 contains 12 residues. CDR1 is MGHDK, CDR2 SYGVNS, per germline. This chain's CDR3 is CASAGAHYGYTF. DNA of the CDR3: TGTGCCAGCGCGGGGGCACACTATGGCTACACCTTC.

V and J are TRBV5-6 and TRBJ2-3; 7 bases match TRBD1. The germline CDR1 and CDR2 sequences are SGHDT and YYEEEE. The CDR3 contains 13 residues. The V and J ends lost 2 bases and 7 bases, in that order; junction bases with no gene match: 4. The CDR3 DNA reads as TGTGCCAGCAGCTTCACAGGGGTCAATACGCAGTATTTT. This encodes CASSFTGVNTQYF.

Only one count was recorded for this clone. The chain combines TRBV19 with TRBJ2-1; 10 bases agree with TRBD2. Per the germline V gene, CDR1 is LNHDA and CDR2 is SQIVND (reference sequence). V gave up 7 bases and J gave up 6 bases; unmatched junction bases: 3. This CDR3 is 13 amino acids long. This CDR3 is CASTASGSNEQFF. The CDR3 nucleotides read TGTGCCAGTACGGCTAGCGGGAGCAATGAGCAGTTCTTC.

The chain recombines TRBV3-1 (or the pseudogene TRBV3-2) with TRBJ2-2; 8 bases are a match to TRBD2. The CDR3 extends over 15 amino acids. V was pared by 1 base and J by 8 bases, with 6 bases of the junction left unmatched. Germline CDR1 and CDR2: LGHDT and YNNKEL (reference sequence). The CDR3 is CASSQGGRRAGELFF. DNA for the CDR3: TGTGCCAGCAGCCAAGGCGGGAGGCGCGCTGGGGAGCTGTTTTTT.

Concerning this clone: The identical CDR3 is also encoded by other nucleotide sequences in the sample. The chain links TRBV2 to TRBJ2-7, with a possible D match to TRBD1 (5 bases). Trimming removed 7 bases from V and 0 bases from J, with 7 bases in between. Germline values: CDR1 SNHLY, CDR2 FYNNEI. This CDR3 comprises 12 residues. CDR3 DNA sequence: TGTGCCAGCACGGACAACTCCTACGAGCAGTACTTC. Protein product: CASTDNSYEQYF.

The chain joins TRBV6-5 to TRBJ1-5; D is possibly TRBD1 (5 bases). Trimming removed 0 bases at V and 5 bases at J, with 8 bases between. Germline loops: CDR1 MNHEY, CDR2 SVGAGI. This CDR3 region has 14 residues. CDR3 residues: CASSYSQTDQPQHF. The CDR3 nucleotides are TGTGCCAGCAGTTACTCCCAGACAGATCAGCCCCAGCATTTT.

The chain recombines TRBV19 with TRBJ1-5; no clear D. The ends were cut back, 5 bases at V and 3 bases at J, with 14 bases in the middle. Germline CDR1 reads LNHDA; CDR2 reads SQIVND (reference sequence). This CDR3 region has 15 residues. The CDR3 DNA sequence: TGTGCCAGTAGTGCCGGAGTGGCCGTCAATCAGCCCCAGCATTTT. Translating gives CASSAGVAVNQPQHF.

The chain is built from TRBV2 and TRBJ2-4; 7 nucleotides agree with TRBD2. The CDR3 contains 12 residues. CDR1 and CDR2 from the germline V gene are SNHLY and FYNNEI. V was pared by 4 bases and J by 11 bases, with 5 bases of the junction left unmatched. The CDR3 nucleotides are TGTGCCAGCAGTGTGGGAGGGGCTGTTCAGTACTTC. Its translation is CASSVGGAVQYF.

The CDR3 sequence is CASSLVVGGANVLTF. Here the CDR3 DNA reads TGTGCCAGCAGTCTAGTAGTCGGGGGGGCCAACGTCCTGACTTTC. V and J are TRBV27 and TRBJ2-6; D unresolved. This CDR3 comprises 15 residues. The germline gives CDR1 MNHEY, CDR2 SMNVEV (reference sequence). V lost 5 bases, J lost 4 bases, and 12 bases lay in between.

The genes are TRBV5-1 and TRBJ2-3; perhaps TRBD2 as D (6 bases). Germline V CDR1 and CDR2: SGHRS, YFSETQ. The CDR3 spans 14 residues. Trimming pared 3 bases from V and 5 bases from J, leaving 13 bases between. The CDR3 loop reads CASSSGTPGDTQYF. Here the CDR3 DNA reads TGCGCCAGCAGCTCCGGGACTCCTGGAGATACGCAGTATTTT. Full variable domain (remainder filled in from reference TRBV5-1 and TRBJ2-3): KAGVTQTPRYLIKTRGQQVTLSCSPISGHRSVSWYQQTPGQGLQFLFEYFSETQRNKGNFPGRFSGRQFSNSRSEMNVSTLELGDSALYLCASSSGTPGDTQYFGPGTRLTVL.

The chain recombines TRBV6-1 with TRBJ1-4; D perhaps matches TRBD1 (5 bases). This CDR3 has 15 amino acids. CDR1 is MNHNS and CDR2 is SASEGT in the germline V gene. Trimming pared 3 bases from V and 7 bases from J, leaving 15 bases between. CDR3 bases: TGTGCCAGCAGTGACCCGCAGGGTCTAAGTGAAAAACTGTTTTTT. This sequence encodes CASSDPQGLSEKLFF.

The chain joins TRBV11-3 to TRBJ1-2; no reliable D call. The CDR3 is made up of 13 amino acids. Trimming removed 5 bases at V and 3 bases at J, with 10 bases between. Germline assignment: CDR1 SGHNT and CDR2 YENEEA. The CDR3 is CASSQDKYYGYTF. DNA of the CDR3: TGTGCCAGCAGCCAGGATAAGTACTATGGCTACACCTTC. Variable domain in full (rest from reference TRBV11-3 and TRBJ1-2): EAGVVQSPRYKIIEKKQPVAFWCNPISGHNTLYWYLQNLGQGPELLIRYENEEAVDDSQLPKDRFSAERLKGVDSTLKIQPAELGDSAVYLCASSQDKYYGYTFGSGTRLTVV.

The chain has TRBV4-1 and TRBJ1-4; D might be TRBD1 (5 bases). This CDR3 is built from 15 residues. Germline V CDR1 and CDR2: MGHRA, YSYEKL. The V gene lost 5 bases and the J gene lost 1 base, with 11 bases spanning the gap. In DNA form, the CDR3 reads TGCGCCAGCAGCTCCCCAGGACAAACTAATGAAAAACTGTTTTTT. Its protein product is CASSSPGQTNEKLFF.

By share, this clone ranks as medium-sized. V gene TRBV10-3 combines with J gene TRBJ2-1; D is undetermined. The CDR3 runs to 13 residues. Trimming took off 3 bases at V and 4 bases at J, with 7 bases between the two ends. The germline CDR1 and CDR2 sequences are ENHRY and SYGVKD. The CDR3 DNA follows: TGTGCCATCAGTGAAACGGGTTACAATGAGCAGTTCTTC. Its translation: CAISETGYNEQFF.

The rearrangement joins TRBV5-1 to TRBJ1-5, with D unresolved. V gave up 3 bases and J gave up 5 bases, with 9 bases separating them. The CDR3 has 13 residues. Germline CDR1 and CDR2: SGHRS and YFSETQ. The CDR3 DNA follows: TGCGCCAGCAGCTCGGACGGGGATCAGCCCCAGCATTTT. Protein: CASSSDGDQPQHF.

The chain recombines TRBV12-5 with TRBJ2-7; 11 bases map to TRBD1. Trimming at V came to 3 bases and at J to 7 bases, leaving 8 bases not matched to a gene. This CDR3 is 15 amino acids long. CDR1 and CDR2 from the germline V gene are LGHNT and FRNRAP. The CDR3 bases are TGTGCTAGTGGTTTCGACGGACAGGGGGCGGATGAGCAGTACTTC. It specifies CASGFDGQGADEQYF. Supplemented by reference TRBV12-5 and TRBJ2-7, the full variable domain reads DARVTQTPRHKVTEMGQEVTMRCQPILGHNTVFWYRQTMMQGLELLAYFRNRAPLDDSGMPKDRFSAEMPDATLATLKIQPSEPRDSAVYFCASGFDGQGADEQYFGPGTRLTVT.

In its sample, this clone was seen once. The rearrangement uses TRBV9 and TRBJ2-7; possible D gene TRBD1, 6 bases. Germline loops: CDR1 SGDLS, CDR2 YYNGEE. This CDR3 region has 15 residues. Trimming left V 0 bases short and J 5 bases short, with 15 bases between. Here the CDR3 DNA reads TGTGCCAGCAGCGTAGGGGTAGGGGGATACGACGAGCAGTACTTC. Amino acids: CASSVGVGGYDEQYF.

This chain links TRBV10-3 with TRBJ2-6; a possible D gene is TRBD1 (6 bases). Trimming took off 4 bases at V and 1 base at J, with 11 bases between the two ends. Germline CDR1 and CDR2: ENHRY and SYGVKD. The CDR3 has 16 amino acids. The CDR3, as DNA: TGTGCCATCAGTGGGGAACAGGGTTCTGGGGCCAACGTCCTGACTTTC. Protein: CAISGEQGSGANVLTF.

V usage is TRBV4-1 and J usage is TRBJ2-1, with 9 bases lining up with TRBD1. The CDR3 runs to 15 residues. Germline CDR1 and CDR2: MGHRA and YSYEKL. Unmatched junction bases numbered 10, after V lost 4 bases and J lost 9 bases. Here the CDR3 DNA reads TGCGCCAGCAGCCCGTACTCCGGGACAGGGACTGAGCAGTTCTTC. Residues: CASSPYSGTGTEQFF.

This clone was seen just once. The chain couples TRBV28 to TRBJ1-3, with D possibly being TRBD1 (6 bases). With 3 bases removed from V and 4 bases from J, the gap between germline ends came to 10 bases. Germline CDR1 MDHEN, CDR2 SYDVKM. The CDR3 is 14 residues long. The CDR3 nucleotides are TGTGCCAGCAGTTTCAGGGGACGGGGAAACACCATATATTTT. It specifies CASSFRGRGNTIYF.

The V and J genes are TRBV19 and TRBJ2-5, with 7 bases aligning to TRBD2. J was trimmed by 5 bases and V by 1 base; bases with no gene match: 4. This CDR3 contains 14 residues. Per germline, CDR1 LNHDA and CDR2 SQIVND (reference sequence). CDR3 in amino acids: CASSIGIGGETQYF. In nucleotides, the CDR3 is TGTGCCAGTAGTATAGGTATCGGGGGGGAGACCCAGTACTTC.

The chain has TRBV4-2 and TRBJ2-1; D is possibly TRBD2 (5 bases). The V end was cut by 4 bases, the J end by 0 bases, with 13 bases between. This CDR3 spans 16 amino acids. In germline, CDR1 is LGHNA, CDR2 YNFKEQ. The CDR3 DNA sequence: TGTGCCAGCAGCCCGGAGGAGGCGAGCTCCTACAATGAGCAGTTCTTC. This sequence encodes CASSPEEASSYNEQFF.

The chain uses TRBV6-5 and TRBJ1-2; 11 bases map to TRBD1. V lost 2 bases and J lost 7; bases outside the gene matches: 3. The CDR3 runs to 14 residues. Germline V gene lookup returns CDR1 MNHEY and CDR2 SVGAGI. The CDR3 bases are TGTGCCAGCAGTTACGGACAGGGGGCTGGTGGCTACACCTTC. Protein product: CASSYGQGAGGYTF.

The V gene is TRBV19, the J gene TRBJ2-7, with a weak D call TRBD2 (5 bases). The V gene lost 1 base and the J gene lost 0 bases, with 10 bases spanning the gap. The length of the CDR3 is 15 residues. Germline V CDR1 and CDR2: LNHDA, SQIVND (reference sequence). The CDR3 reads CASSIVLGGSYEQYF. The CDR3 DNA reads TGTGCCAGTAGTATAGTGTTAGGAGGCTCCTACGAGCAGTACTTC.

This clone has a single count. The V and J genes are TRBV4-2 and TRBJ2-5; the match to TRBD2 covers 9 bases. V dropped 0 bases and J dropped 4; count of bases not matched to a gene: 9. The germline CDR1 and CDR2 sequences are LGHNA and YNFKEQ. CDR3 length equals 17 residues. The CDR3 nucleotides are TGTGCCAGCAGCCAAGAGGGACTAGCAAGCATTGGAGAGACCCAGTACTTC. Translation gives CASSQEGLASIGETQYF.